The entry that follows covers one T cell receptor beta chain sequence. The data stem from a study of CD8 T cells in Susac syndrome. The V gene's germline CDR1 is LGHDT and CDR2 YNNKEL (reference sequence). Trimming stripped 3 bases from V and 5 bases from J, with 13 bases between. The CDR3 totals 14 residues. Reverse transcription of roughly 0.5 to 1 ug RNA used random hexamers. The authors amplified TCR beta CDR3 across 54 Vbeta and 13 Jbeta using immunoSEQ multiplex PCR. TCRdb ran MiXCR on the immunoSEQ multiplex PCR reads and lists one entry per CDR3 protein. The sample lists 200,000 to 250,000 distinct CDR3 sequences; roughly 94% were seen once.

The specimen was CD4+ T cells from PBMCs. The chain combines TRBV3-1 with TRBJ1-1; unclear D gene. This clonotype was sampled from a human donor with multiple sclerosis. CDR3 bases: TGTGCCAGCAGCCATTCCGGGCCCCAAACTGAAGCTTTCTTT. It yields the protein CASSHSGPQTEAFF.